This T cell receptor (beta chain) was sequenced during a study of T cells in Graves' hyperthyroidism and ophthalmopathy. Findings of the study overall: Blood also held most thyroid clonotypes expanded beyond 0.001. Stable hyperthyroidism was separated from ophthalmopathy by a model based on 13 V-J features.

This clonotype was seen ten or more times. The antigen remains unidentified. Authors of the study amplified TCR beta CDR3 regions from RNA transcripts. Initially, a first-round RT-PCR of the TCR CDR3 employed the HTBI primer set. TCRdb re-analysed the multiplex PCR reads in MiXCR, keeping a single row per CDR3 protein. The table has roughly 400,000 distinct CDR3 sequences, 15% to 18% seen once. This CDR3 is 15 amino acids long. The junction had 10 bases not matched to a gene; V was cut back by 5 bases and J by 8 bases. Germline V CDR1 and CDR2: SGHVS, FQNEAQ. Sequenced input: blood. This clonotype was obtained from a woman aged 18-29 years with Graves' hyperthyroidism that later progressed to Graves' ophthalmopathy. This chain links TRBV7-8 with TRBJ1-4; 8 nucleotides agree with TRBD1. The CDR3 spells CASSLSQGAEEKLFF. CDR3 DNA sequence: TGTGCCAGCAGCCTGAGCCAGGGGGCAGAAGAAAAACTGTTTTTT.